The 28 T cell receptor beta chains below come from one sample, sequenced in a study of T-cell memory formation after mild COVID-19. One entry per CDR3 protein results from TCRdb running MiXCR on the 5' RACE reads. Of roughly 190,000 distinct CDR3 sequences listed, around 30% are singletons. Sequencing input: PBMCs or a T cell subset sorted from them (not recorded which). These receptors all come from an adult woman who had mild COVID-19 (a few samples of this study predate the infection). Cell type and time point are not known.

The CDR3 loop reads CASSYDGTSSYNEQFF. CDR3 nucleotide sequence: TGTGCCAGCAGTTACGACGGGACTAGCTCCTACAATGAGCAGTTCTTC. The chain couples TRBV6-2 or TRBV6-3 to TRBJ2-1; 8 nucleotides line up with TRBD2. Germline values: CDR1 MNHEY, CDR2 SVGEGT. Unmatched junction bases numbered 3, after V lost 2 bases and J lost 0 bases. CDR3 size: 16 residues.

This clonotype appeared a few times. The chain recombines TRBV29-1 with TRBJ2-7; 8 nucleotides match TRBD2. CDR1 and CDR2 from the germline V gene are SQVTM and ANQGSEA. The CDR3 is made up of 13 amino acids. V shed 2 bases, J shed 3 bases, and the junction held 3 bases outside the gene matches. CDR3 DNA: TGCAGCGTTGAAATTGCGGGAGGCTACGAGCAGTACTTC. It encodes CSVEIAGGYEQYF.

This chain connects TRBV9 to TRBJ2-3, with 9 bases fitting TRBD2. Per germline, CDR1 SGDLS and CDR2 YYNGEE. The ends lost 0 bases at V and 2 bases at J; junction bases unmatched: 16. CDR3 size: 20 residues. The CDR3 is CASSVDPSVSSGVLTDTQYF. As DNA, the CDR3 is TGTGCCAGCAGCGTAGACCCCTCTGTTTCTAGCGGGGTTCTCACAGATACGCAGTATTTT. Together with reference TRBV9 and TRBJ2-3, the CDR3 gives the full variable domain: DSGVTQTPKHLITATGQRVTLRCSPRSGDLSVYWYQQSLDQGLQFLIQYYNGEERAKGNILERFSAQQFPDLHSELNLSSLELGDSALYFCASSVDPSVSSGVLTDTQYFGPGTRLTVL.

This clonotype came up a few times. The V and J genes are TRBV6-5 and TRBJ1-5; D gene ambiguous. The germline V gene has CDR1 MNHEY and CDR2 SVGAGI. The germline V and J ends were trimmed by 0 bases and 0 bases, with 9 bases remaining between them. This CDR3 comprises 16 residues. The CDR3 loop reads CASSYSAPYSNQPQHF. DNA of the CDR3: TGTGCCAGCAGTTACTCAGCTCCTTATAGCAATCAGCCCCAGCATTTT.

With respect to this clonotype: An end of the junction does not agree with germline; a read error may underlie this. This chain connects TRBV5-6 to TRBJ1-5; 8 bases align to TRBD1. CDR1 and CDR2 (germline): SGHDT, YYEEEE. The CDR3 totals 13 residues. The CDR3 bases are TGTGCCAGCAGCGTGGTTGGAGGACAGGGCATGGATTTT. Translating gives CASSVVGGQGMDF.

This clonotype turned up a few times. V gene TRBV20-1 combines with J gene TRBJ2-7; D is undetermined. From germline, CDR1 is DFQATT and CDR2 SNEGSKA (reference sequence). Trimming pared 6 bases from V and 4 bases from J, leaving 16 bases between. This CDR3 spans 13 amino acids. In DNA form, the CDR3 reads TGCAGTGCCGGAAAAAGTGGGGAATACGAGCAGTACTTC. Its translation is CSAGKSGEYEQYF.

This clonotype was detected only a few times. Here the CDR3 reads CATKTGANTGELFF. CDR3 nucleotide sequence: TGTGCCACCAAGACAGGGGCGAACACCGGGGAGCTGTTTTTT. The rearrangement uses TRBV24-1 and TRBJ2-2; 8 bases are shared with TRBD1. Germline V gives CDR1 KGHDR, CDR2 SFDVKD. This CDR3 is 14 amino acids long. The V and J ends lost 8 bases and 0 bases, in that order; junction bases with no gene match: 1.

This clonotype was recorded a few times. V and J are TRBV12-3 or TRBV12-4 and TRBJ2-1; 11 nucleotides align to TRBD2. This CDR3 contains 19 residues. The V and J ends lost 6 bases and 0 bases, in that order; junction bases with no gene match: 13. CDR3 sequence: CASRNLAGGPPGSYNEQFF. The CDR3, as DNA: TGTGCCAGCAGAAATCTAGCGGGAGGCCCGCCGGGCTCCTACAATGAGCAGTTCTTC.

This clonotype was observed a few times. The V and J genes are TRBV5-5 and TRBJ2-2; 7 nucleotides agree with TRBD1. CDR3 length equals 15 residues. CDR1 and CDR2 (germline): SGHKS, YYEKEE (reference sequence). Trimming took 5 bases from V and 2 from J; bases not matched to a gene: 6. For the CDR3, the DNA is TGTGCCAGCAGGATACGACAGGGAAACACCGGGGAGCTGTTTTTT. Residues: CASRIRQGNTGELFF. The entire variable domain, with the rest obtained from reference TRBV5-5 and TRBJ2-2, is as follows: DAGVTQSPTHLIKTRGQQVTLRCSPISGHKSVSWYQQVLGQGPQFIFQYYEKEERGRGNFPDRFSARQFPNYSSELNVNALLLGDSALYLCASRIRQGNTGELFFGEGSRLTVL.

The chain employs TRBV11-2 and TRBJ2-1, with TRBD2 identical over 8 bases. Germline CDR1 is SGHAT and CDR2 is FQNNGV. V shed 3 bases and J 15 bases; nucleotides not matched to a gene: 10. The CDR3 consists of 13 residues. CDR3 amino acids: CASSFGTSGAWFF. In DNA form, the CDR3 reads TGTGCCAGCAGCTTTGGAACTAGCGGCGCCTGGTTCTTC.

This clonotype was picked up a small number of times. This chain uses TRBV6-5 with TRBJ1-4; a weak D match, TRBD1 (5 bases). The CDR3 length is 14 residues. V was clipped by 6 bases and J by 8 bases, with 16 bases between them. Germline CDR1 MNHEY, CDR2 SVGAGI. CDR3 nucleotides: TGTGCCAGCAGATGGGCCTCCGGGGGGGAAAAACTGTTTTTT. Translation: CASRWASGGEKLFF.

V gene TRBV6-2 or TRBV6-3 combines with J gene TRBJ2-7; D gene uncertain. Looked up from germline, CDR1 is MNHEY and CDR2 is SVGEGT. This CDR3 is 11 amino acids long. V gave up 8 bases and J gave up 0 bases, with 5 bases separating them. CDR3 residues: CASGSSYEQYF. The DNA for the CDR3 is TGTGCCAGCGGAAGCTCCTACGAGCAGTACTTC.

This clonotype has a handful of counts. The chain is built from TRBV25-1 and TRBJ1-2; D remains ambiguous. Germline CDR1 and CDR2: MGHDK and SYGVNS. This CDR3 is built from 14 residues. The V gene lost 8 bases and the J gene lost 7 bases, with 20 bases spanning the gap. CDR3 in amino acids: CASAENQGLGGYTF. The CDR3 DNA sequence: TGTGCCAGCGCTGAGAACCAAGGGTTAGGTGGCTACACCTTC.

V gene TRBV7-3 combines with J gene TRBJ1-1, with a weak D call TRBD1 (5 bases). Germline V gene lookup returns CDR1 SGHTA and CDR2 FQGTGA. This CDR3 spans 15 amino acids. The germline V and J ends were trimmed by 5 bases and 1 base, with 14 bases remaining between them. The DNA for the CDR3 is TGTGCCAGCAGCCCCCGGGCGGGGACGAACACTGAAGCTTTCTTT. This gives the protein CASSPRAGTNTEAFF.

This clonotype was recorded a few times. V usage is TRBV29-1 and J usage is TRBJ1-1, with 8 positions matching TRBD1. This CDR3 region has 15 residues. V gave up 6 bases and J gave up 3 bases; unmatched junction bases: 12. CDR1 is SQVTM, CDR2 ANQGSEA, per germline. The CDR3 sequence: CSVVNWDRMDTEAFF. CDR3 nucleotides: TGCAGCGTCGTAAATTGGGACAGGATGGACACTGAAGCTTTCTTT.

The chain links TRBV12-3 or TRBV12-4 to TRBJ1-5, with D perhaps TRBD1 (6 bases). Between the trimmed V and J ends, which lost 6 bases and 6 bases, there was a span of 15 bases. This CDR3 spans 14 amino acids. CDR3 sequence reads: CASRVTGTGQPQHF. In DNA, the CDR3 is TGTGCCAGCAGAGTCACAGGGACGGGTCAGCCCCAGCATTTT.

This clonotype appeared a few times. The CDR3 protein is CASSLDGGVTLGELFF. CDR3 nucleotide sequence: TGTGCCAGCAGTTTGGATGGGGGAGTTACGCTCGGGGAGCTGTTTTTT. The chain recombines TRBV12-3 or TRBV12-4 with TRBJ2-2; perhaps D is TRBD1 or TRBD2 (5 bases each). The germline V and J ends were trimmed by 3 bases and 7 bases, with 18 bases remaining between them. The CDR3 is 16 amino acids.

The rearrangement joins TRBV4-1 to TRBJ1-2; D gene ambiguous. CDR3 length equals 12 residues. The V and J ends lost 0 bases and 1 base respectively, with 0 bases between them. CDR1 is MGHRA and CDR2 is YSYEKL in the germline V gene. The CDR3 sequence is CASSQDNYGYTF. The CDR3 DNA sequence: TGCGCCAGCAGCCAAGATAACTATGGCTACACCTTC.

The chain combines TRBV6-5 with TRBJ1-6; D might be TRBD1 (6 bases). The germline gives CDR1 MNHEY, CDR2 SVGAGI. This CDR3 has 16 amino acids. V was cut by 7 bases and J by 0 bases, with 13 bases left in between. The CDR3 region has the DNA TGTGCCAGCAAGGGGGGAACGAGCTCCTATAATTCACCCCTCCACTTT. This sequence encodes CASKGGTSSYNSPLHF.

The chain carries TRBV5-1 and TRBJ2-7; maybe TRBD2 (5 bases). Trimming took off 1 base at V and 3 bases at J, with 8 bases between the two ends. The germline CDR1 and CDR2 sequences are SGHRS and YFSETQ. CDR3 size: 13 residues. The CDR3 here is CASSLREHYEQYF. CDR3 DNA: TGCGCCAGCAGCTTGCGGGAACACTACGAGCAGTACTTC.

For the CDR3, the DNA is TGTGCCAGCAGCCTCGACATCGACTATGGCTACACCTTC. Encoded protein: CASSLDIDYGYTF. V gene TRBV7-9 combines with J gene TRBJ1-2, with D uncertain. The CDR3 loop spans 13 amino acids. The V gene lost 5 bases and the J gene lost 3 bases, with 10 bases spanning the gap. CDR1 and CDR2 (germline): SEHNR, FQNEAQ (reference sequence).

The V gene is TRBV29-1, the J gene TRBJ2-2; the match to TRBD1 covers 7 bases. The CDR3 length is 14 residues. Looked up from germline, CDR1 is SQVTM and CDR2 is ANQGSEA. After removal of 6 bases from V and 2 bases from J, the junction contained 6 bases not matched to a gene. The CDR3: CSVRQGLNTGELFF. DNA for the CDR3: TGCAGCGTGCGACAGGGATTAAACACCGGGGAGCTGTTTTTT.

The chain couples TRBV4-2 to TRBJ2-1; D gene uncertain. CDR3 length: 14 amino acids. The ends were cut back, 0 bases at V and 6 bases at J, with 9 bases in the middle. CDR1 is LGHNA and CDR2 is YNFKEQ in the germline V gene. The CDR3 DNA reads TGTGCCAGCAGCCAAGATCCGACATTCAATGAGCAGTTCTTC. Translated, it gives CASSQDPTFNEQFF.

This clonotype was seen only a few times. The chain links TRBV7-6 to TRBJ2-5; no definite D call. Trimming cost V 0 bases and J 2 bases, with 13 bases left between them. The CDR3 runs to 16 residues. Germline CDR1 and CDR2: SGHVS and FNYEAQ. This chain's CDR3 is CASSLAAGRWQETQYF. The CDR3 nucleotides are TGTGCCAGCAGCTTAGCGGCCGGCAGGTGGCAAGAGACCCAGTACTTC.

This clonotype has a single count. The CDR3 nucleotides read TGCAGTGCTAGAGACTCCGGGGAGCTGTTTTTT. Its translation: CSARDSGELFF. The V call is TRBV20-1, the J call TRBJ2-2; D not resolved. Germline values: CDR1 DFQATT, CDR2 SNEGSKA (reference sequence). Trimming cost V 0 bases and J 6 bases, with 2 bases left between them. This CDR3 comprises 11 residues.

This sequence joins TRBV6-5 and TRBJ2-7; perhaps TRBD1 as D (5 bases). CDR3 length: 13 amino acids. Per the germline V gene, CDR1 is MNHEY and CDR2 is SVGAGI. V was pared by 4 bases and J by 3 bases, with 10 bases between. The CDR3 is CASSSPTVYEQYF. CDR3 sequence (DNA): TGTGCCAGCAGTTCCCCGACAGTCTACGAGCAGTACTTC.

This clonotype came up a few times. The rearrangement joins TRBV5-1 to TRBJ2-6, with D unclear. In germline, CDR1 is SGHRS, CDR2 YFSETQ. The length of the CDR3 is 14 residues. The germline V and J ends were trimmed by 5 bases and 4 bases, with 10 bases remaining between them. The CDR3 DNA reads TGCGCCAGCAGTGGTCCTATGGGGGCCAACGTCCTGACTTTC. It yields the protein CASSGPMGANVLTF.

The chain combines TRBV20-1 with TRBJ2-7; TRBD1 agrees at 8 bases. With 6 bases clipped from V and 3 bases from J, the junction kept 10 bases outside the gene matches. This CDR3 comprises 14 residues. The germline CDR1 and CDR2 sequences are DFQATT and SNEGSKA (reference sequence). CDR3 coding DNA: TGCAGTGCCACGACAGGGGCGCACGTCTACGAGCAGTACTTC. Translated, it gives CSATTGAHVYEQYF.